This T cell receptor beta chain was recorded in a study of blood T cells in healthy people across ages. The length of the CDR3 is 13 residues. V dropped 9 bases and J dropped 5 bases, with 13 bases sitting between them. The germline V gene has CDR1 SGHTA and CDR2 FQGNSA. Next came a second PCR, run for about 6 to 11 cycles, which used a sample-barcoded 5' primer along with a J-beta primer mix. TCRdb recomputed calls from the 5' RACE reads with MiXCR, one row per CDR3 protein. The table has some 1,800,000 distinct CDR3 sequences, roughly two fifths seen once. The sequenced material came from blood. This clonotype originated in a human donor in good health. The rearrangement links TRBV7-2 to TRBJ2-2; a weak D match, TRBD2 (6 bases). The CDR3: CASRVEGTGELFF. CDR3 nucleotide sequence: TGTGCCAGTAGGGTGGAGGGGACCGGGGAGCTGTTTTTT.